The rows below give T cell receptor beta chains drawn from one sample of a study of cytomegalovirus exposure and HLA in healthy donors. Sequencing used immunoSEQ multiplex PCR; TCRdb keeps in-frame clones, though not all of them. This table has around 180,000 clones, roughly nine tenths appearing once. Sequencing was carried out using PBMCs. These receptors all stem from a girl under three years old in good health and CMV-seronegative. Each CDR3 is given without its conserved first and last residue. The D gene is left open where the match is weak. Expanded clones get a size class; other rows say once, few or many, or leave the size out.

TRBJ2-1	-	-	TRBV7-6	ASRGQAGIGEQF
TRBJ2-7	TRBD1	-	TRBV5-1	ASSPGQGLYEQY
TRBJ2-7	TRBD2	once	TRBV5-1	ASSGGGGYEQY
TRBJ1-5	-	-	TRBV6-4	ASGETGVQPQH
TRBJ2-5	-	-	TRBV5-1	ASSLESSETQY
TRBJ2-1	TRBD2	-	TRBV15	ATSRENPLAGGSPYNEQF
TRBJ2-1	TRBD2	-	TRBV9	ASSVVAGGSYNEQF
TRBJ2-5	-	-	TRBV4-3	ASSQDYGGGGYQETQY
TRBJ1-2	-	-	TRBV18	ASSPTGIDGYT
TRBJ1-5	-	-	TRBV19	ASTGEFNQPQH
TRBJ2-3	-	-	TRBV11-2	ASKNWVAPDTQY
TRBJ2-1	-	-	TRBV9	ASSVGPGAYNEQF
TRBJ1-2	-	-	TRBV5-1	ASSLEPPKYINYGYT
TRBJ2-5	TRBD2	-	TRBV7-9	SSSSITTLLASQETQY
TRBJ1-1	-	-	TRBV27	ASSPQGTEAF
TRBJ2-5	TRBD2	-	TRBV6-6	ASSSPGLAGEETQY
TRBJ1-4	TRBD1	-	TRBV10-3	AISESGAGGVEKLF
TRBJ2-5	TRBD1	-	TRBV11-3	ASSSNDRGGETQY
TRBJ1-2	TRBD1	-	TRBV7-9	ASSLRQGSTYGYT
TRBJ2-3	-	-	TRBV6-6	ASSHGGTDTQY
TRBJ1-1	TRBD1	-	TRBV4-1	ASSHRGRAEAF
TRBJ2-7	-	once	TRBV4-2	ASSQDSSYEQY
TRBJ2-7	-	few	TRBV9	ASSVVPSTYEQY
TRBJ1-1	TRBD1	-	TRBV27	ASRKPGTGVSGAF
TRBJ2-3	-	few	TRBV7-6	ASSPPRDFTDTQY
TRBJ1-1	-	-	TRBV7-9	SSSLLLYTEAF
TRBJ1-2	-	-	TRBV6-5	ASSSHRDWGYT
TRBJ2-1	TRBD2	-	TRBV7-9	ASSLPTSGKASSYNEQF
TRBJ2-5	-	-	TRBV7-8	ASSSTLRAGDSGY
TRBJ1-2	TRBD1	-	TRBV5-1	ASSPGQGDGYT
TRBJ1-4	-	-	TRBV25-1	ASSPGPRGEKLF
TRBJ2-3	TRBD2	-	TRBV11-3	ASSSAGAPDTQY
TRBJ2-2	-	-	TRBV5-5	ASSLPTGPGELF
TRBJ1-2	-	-	TRBV27	ASSSIPAWGHT
TRBJ2-7	TRBD2	few	TRBV6-1	ASSITSGSYEQY
TRBJ1-5	-	-	TRBV5-6	ASSSQVQDYSNQPQH
TRBJ2-3	-	-	TRBV1	TSTYPGDTQY
TRBJ2-5	-	-	TRBV7-9	ASRGIAGADGETQY
TRBJ1-3	TRBD1	-	TRBV9	ASSGRTGGNSGNTIY
TRBJ1-3	-	few	TRBV6-6	ASSSYLRQSGNTIY
TRBJ1-2	TRBD1	-	TRBV4-3	ASSQIGQGAYGYT